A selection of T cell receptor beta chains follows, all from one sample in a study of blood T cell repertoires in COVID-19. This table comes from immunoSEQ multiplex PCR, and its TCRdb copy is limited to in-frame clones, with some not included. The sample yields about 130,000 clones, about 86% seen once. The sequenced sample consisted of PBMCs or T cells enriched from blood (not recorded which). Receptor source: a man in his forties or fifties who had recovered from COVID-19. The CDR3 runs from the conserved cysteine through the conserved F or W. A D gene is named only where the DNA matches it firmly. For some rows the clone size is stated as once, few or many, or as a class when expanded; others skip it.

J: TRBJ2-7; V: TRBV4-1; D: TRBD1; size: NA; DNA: TGCGCCAGCAGCCAAGATGCAGGACAGGGTATCAACGAGCAGTACTTC; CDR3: CASSQDAGQGINEQYF
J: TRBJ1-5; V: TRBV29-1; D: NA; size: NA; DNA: TGCAGCGTTGCTCAGGGTATTCCGATACGCAATCAGCCCCAGCATTTT; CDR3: CSVAQGIPIRNQPQHF
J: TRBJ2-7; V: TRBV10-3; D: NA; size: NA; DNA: TGTGCCATCAGTGAGTCAGACATGGCAGATCCATTGTACGAGCAGTACTTC; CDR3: CAISESDMADPLYEQYF
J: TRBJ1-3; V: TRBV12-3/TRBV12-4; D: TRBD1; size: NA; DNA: TGTGCCAGCAGGCGGACAGGGGTGAACACCATATATTTT; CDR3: CASRRTGVNTIYF
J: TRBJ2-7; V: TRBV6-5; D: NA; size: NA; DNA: TGTGCCAGCAGTTACTCGGAGCGCTACGAGCAGTACTTC; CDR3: CASSYSERYEQYF
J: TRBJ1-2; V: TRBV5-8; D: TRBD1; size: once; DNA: TGTGCCAGCAGCCTCGTTCAGGGGGGTCGGCATGGCTACACCTTC; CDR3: CASSLVQGGRHGYTF
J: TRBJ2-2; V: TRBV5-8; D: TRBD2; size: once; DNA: TGTGCCAGCAGCCCCTCCGCCGGGACTAGCGGGGAGAACACCGGGGAGCTGTTTTTT; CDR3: CASSPSAGTSGENTGELFF
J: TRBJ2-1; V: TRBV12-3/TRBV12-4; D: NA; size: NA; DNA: TGTGCCAGCAGTCTACAACCGACAGAGCAGTTCTTC; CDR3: CASSLQPTEQFF
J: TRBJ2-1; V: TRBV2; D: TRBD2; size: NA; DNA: TGTGCCACCCCCTTAGCGGGGGGGCCTGATGAGCAGTTCTTC; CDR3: CATPLAGGPDEQFF
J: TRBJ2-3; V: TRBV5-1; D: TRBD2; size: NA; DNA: TGCGCCAGCAGCCGCGGGGGTATCACAGATACGCAGTATTTT; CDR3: CASSRGGITDTQYF
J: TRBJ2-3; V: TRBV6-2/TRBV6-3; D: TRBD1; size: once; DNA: TGTGCCAGCAGTTACCCGAAGGGACAGAAGAGCACAGATACGCAGTATTTT; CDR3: CASSYPKGQKSTDTQYF
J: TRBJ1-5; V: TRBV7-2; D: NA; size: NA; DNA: TGTGCCAGCAGCTCGTTTAGCAATCAGCCCCAGCATTTT; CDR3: CASSSFSNQPQHF
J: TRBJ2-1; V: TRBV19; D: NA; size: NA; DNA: TGTGCCAGTAGCCGGGAAAGCTCCTACAATGAGCAGTTCTTC; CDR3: CASSRESSYNEQFF
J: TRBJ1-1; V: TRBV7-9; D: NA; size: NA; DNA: TGTGCCAGCAGCCCACCGAAGGGAGGGCACACTGAAGCTTTCTTT; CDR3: CASSPPKGGHTEAFF
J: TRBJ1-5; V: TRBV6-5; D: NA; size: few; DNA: TGTGCCAGCATGAGGACAGAGGATCAGCCCCAGCATTTT; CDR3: CASMRTEDQPQHF
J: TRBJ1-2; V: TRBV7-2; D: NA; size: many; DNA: TGTGCCAGCAGCTTAGCGGTACAGAACTATGGCTACACCTTC; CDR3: CASSLAVQNYGYTF
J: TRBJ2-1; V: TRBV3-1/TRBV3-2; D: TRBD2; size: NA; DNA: TGTGCCAGCAGCCAGCGAGACGGGGGGACCTACAATGAGCAGTTCTTC; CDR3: CASSQRDGGTYNEQFF
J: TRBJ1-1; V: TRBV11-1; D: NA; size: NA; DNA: TGTGCCAGCAGCCGCACAGAGAACACTGAAGCTTTCTTT; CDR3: CASSRTENTEAFF
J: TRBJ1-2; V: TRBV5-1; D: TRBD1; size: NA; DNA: TGCGCCAGCGCACAGGGGGCTAACTATGGCTACACCTTC; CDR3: CASAQGANYGYTF
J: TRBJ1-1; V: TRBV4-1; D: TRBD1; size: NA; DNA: TGCGCCAGCAGCCCTCGGACAGGGTCCCACACTGAAGCTTTCTTT; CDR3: CASSPRTGSHTEAFF
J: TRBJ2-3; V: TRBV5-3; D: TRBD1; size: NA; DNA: TGTGCCAGGTTTACAGGGGACCCCAGCACAGATACGCAGTATTTT; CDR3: CARFTGDPSTDTQYF
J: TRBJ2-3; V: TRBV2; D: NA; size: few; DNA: TGTGCCAGCAAGTGGGGGGAAACAGATACGCAGTATTTT; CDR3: CASKWGETDTQYF
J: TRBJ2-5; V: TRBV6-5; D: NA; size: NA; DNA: TGTGCCAGCAGCCGGACAAGTAGGGAGACCCAGTACTTC; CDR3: CASSRTSRETQYF
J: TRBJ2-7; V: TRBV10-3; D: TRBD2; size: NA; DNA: TGTGCCATCAGTGAGTCGCTAGCGGGGGTATTAGCCGAGCAGTACTTC; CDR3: CAISESLAGVLAEQYF
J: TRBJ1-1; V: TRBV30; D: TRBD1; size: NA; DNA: TGTGCCTGGAGGCCCCGGACAGGGAACACTGAAGCTTTCTTT; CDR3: CAWRPRTGNTEAFF
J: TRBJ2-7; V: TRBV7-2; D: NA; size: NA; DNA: TGTGCCAGCAGCTTAATGGGGGGGGCCGAGTACGAGCAGTACTTC; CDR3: CASSLMGGAEYEQYF
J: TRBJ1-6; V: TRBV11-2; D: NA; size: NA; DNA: TGTGCCAGCAGCTTCGCCGTTGCGGGGAGGATGGGTAATTCACCCCTCCACTTT; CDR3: CASSFAVAGRMGNSPLHF
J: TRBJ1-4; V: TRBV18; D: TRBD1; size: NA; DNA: TGTGCCAGCTCCCCCGGGACAGAAACAAAACTGTTTTTT; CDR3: CASSPGTETKLFF